This T cell receptor beta chain derives from a study of T cells after yellow fever vaccination (dated by TCRdb to about 2019). Regarding the complete study: The SMART-Seq v4 Ultra Low Input RNA kit was used to prepare libraries from fractions with low cell numbers. Two healthy male donors made up the cohort, one aged 18 to 30 years and the other aged 30 to 40 years. Blood samples were taken at several timepoints before and after primary and secondary immunization, and bulk PBMC replicates and cell subsets were isolated. To track T-cell clones before and after primary and booster YFV17D yellow fever vaccination, bulk TCR alpha and beta repertoires were sequenced longitudinally.

This sample's treatment or condition label indicates: live attenuated yellow fever vaccine strain. At each blood-draw timepoint, two biological replicates of bulk PBMCs were collected. PBMCs were isolated from peripheral blood using a standard Ficoll-Paque protocol. TriZol was used to extract RNA from bulk PBMCs, CD4 and CD8 fractions, and dextramer-positive and dextramer-negative fractions. TCR cDNA was synthesized by 5'RACE template switching, through which a universal primer site and unique molecular identifiers were introduced. Priming for cDNA synthesis came from both the TCR alpha and TCR beta constant segments. Library amplification involved two PCR steps, and the second step added sample barcodes and sequencing adapters. Sequencing of libraries was performed on Illumina HiSeq 2500 (2x100 bp) or NovaSeq (2x150 bp). In the authors' own workflow: Reads were demultiplexed and collapsed into UMI consensus sequences with MIGEC, and V(D)J alignment was performed with MiXCR. Vaccine-responding clonotypes were defined with edgeR using replicate PBMC samples, requiring FDR below 0.01 and a log2 fold change above 5 up to day 15. CD4 or CD8 identity was assigned to each bulk clonotype according to whether the clonotype was present at higher abundance in the sequenced CD4 repertoire or the sequenced CD8 repertoire. TCRdb itself trimmed the public reads at Q25 with fastp, ran MiXCR and retained productive beta chains. For every CDR3 protein sequence, its rows merge into one entry that carries the most common genes and DNA. The V and J calls here are based on TCRdb, not the publication. The sample profile shows hundreds of thousands of distinct CDR3 sequences; more than 8.5% of them were found once. The top ten clonotypes cover about a sixth of the sample.

Remarks on this clonotype: Its target antigen remains unknown. No much larger clone is present one base from it, and per-base qualities are unavailable.

General findings and caveats noted by the study authors: FACS-sorted repertoires could contain abundant contaminating clonotypes from the bulk population, so computational filtering was required. The secondary T-cell response was weaker than the primary response but faster, peaking on day 5 instead of day 15. A small fraction of clonotypes appeared in both the CD4 and CD8 compartments, likely as a result of convergent recombination. Most clones expanded after primary vaccination were re-detected after the booster (almost 98% of CD4 and about 88% of CD8), suggesting broad memory maintenance. Only a couple of donors were included in the study, so the extent to which the findings can be generalized is limited.

CDR3 length: 20 amino acids, cysteine to phenylalanine. The CDR3 DNA has 60 bases and is translated from base 1. V loses 4 bases at its end and J loses 5 bases; junction bases beyond the gene matches: 16. The germline V gene sets CDR1 to LGHNA and CDR2 to YNFKEQ. The chain is encoded by TRBV4-2 joined to TRBJ2-1; TRBD2 fits 14 bases in the junction. The input for sequencing was PBMCs, taken on the day of the first yellow fever vaccination. This TCR came from a man in his late teens or twenties who received the YFV17D yellow fever vaccine. The nucleotide sequence reads as follows: TGTGCCAGCAGCCGGGAAATGAAGACTAGCGGGGGGGCGTCACACAATGAGCAGTTCTTC. It translates to CASSREMKTSGGASHNEQFF.